This T cell receptor (beta chain) derives from a study of post-analysis software for immune sequencing data (dated by TCRdb to 2015 to 2017). Background for the entire study: Disease courses on record covered relapsing-remitting, secondary progressive and progressive-relapsing multiple sclerosis, though some patients had no subtype annotation. The patient repertoires were set against about 10 previously published healthy control repertoires from donors whose ages ranged from about 6 to 25 years. A subset of samples was prepared in parallel using single-end sample barcoding, then pooled and co-amplified after Illumina adapter ligation.

CDR1 and CDR2, per the germline V gene, are MDHEN and SYDVKM. From cysteine to phenylalanine, the CDR3 is 15 amino acids long. CDR3 DNA only is kept here, 45 bases in frame from base 1. V has 5 bases trimmed and J has 6 bases trimmed; junction bases matching no gene number 9. To demonstrate the VDJtools post-analysis software, TCR beta repertoires were profiled from the peripheral blood of about 14 young patients with multiple sclerosis. The patients with multiple sclerosis were children and adolescents between about 6 and 15 years of age. Library preparation was by PCR. Reads for this sample came from an Illumina HiSeq 2500. To reduce PCR and sequencing biases, unique molecular identifiers were incorporated into the TCR beta cDNA libraries. Roughly 0.5 million cDNA molecules were obtained per 1 to 10 million input T cells, so each molecule approximated one T cell. The patient libraries were prepared and sequenced using the same protocol as the earlier healthy control dataset. Samples belonging to the same batch were prepared together, multiplexed and sequenced on a shared HiSeq lane. The authors' analysis ran thus. Raw barcoded reads were processed with MIGEC, and single-read molecular identifier groups were discarded before consensus assembly and CDR3 extraction. VDJtools was used for post-analysis of the clonotype tables, and diversity was normalized by down-sampling every dataset to the size of the smallest sample. Repertoire overlap clustering matched CDR3 amino acid but not nucleotide sequences to correct batch-related cross-sample contamination. In-frame beta chains were kept once TCRdb had trimmed the public reads at Q25 with fastp and called clones with MiXCR. Rows are unified per CDR3 protein, each entry keeping the most common DNA and genes. For this entry, the V and J calls and clone size follow TCRdb and not the study's own pipeline. The sample table records about 570,000 distinct CDR3 sequences; 34% of these occur just once. Clones ranked in the top ten supply around 5.9% of the sample.

Points the paper makes about the study in general: Significantly higher frequencies in patients than in controls were found for several TRBV segments, including TRBV5-6, TRBV5-1 and TRBV20-1. Direct clustering with F measure revealed strong co-clustering of samples prepared in the same batch, which led to a batch-effect correction. The control group was slightly older than the multiple sclerosis patient group. Multiple sclerosis patients had significantly lower normalized Chao1 diversity than controls, a result that suggests substantial peripheral T-cell clonal expansion.

Note on this clonotype: This receptor's antigen is unknown. No base qualities exist here, and no much larger clone lies one base off it.

The V and J genes are TRBV28 and TRBJ1-5; the junction holds 8 bases that match TRBD1. The sequencing input was blood. The clonotype comes from a girl aged 2-17 years with multiple sclerosis. The CDR3 protein is CASSQQGVVSQPQHF. The DNA is as follows: TGTGCCAGCAGTCAACAGGGGGTAGTTTCTCAGCCCCAGCATTTT.